Following are 11 T cell receptor beta chains from one sample sequenced in a study of blood T cell repertoires in COVID-19. Generated by immunoSEQ multiplex PCR, the TCRdb table keeps only in-frame clones and is missing some. The sample carries about 300,000 clones, about 84% recorded once. The sequenced sample consisted of peripheral blood. These receptors were obtained from a woman between 45 and 65 years old with acute or convalescent COVID-19.

J is TRBJ2-7 and V is TRBV5-1; no firm D call. Germline CDR1 reads SGHRS; CDR2 reads YFSETQ. The V end was cut by 5 bases, the J end by 3 bases, with 15 bases between. The CDR3 runs 14 residues. CDR3 protein: CASRIAPGNYEQYF. The DNA of the CDR3 is TGCGCCAGCAGGATTGCTCCGGGTAACTACGAGCAGTACTTC.

This chain joins TRBV28 and TRBJ1-2; possible D gene TRBD1, 5 bases. Germline-derived CDR1 and CDR2 are MDHEN and SYDVKM. V was cut by 6 bases and J by 1 base, with 9 bases left in between. This CDR3 comprises 13 residues. The chain's CDR3 is CASRSRGNYGYTF. The CDR3 DNA sequence: TGTGCCAGCAGGAGTAGGGGTAACTATGGCTACACCTTC.

This chain links TRBV10-1 with TRBJ2-7; TRBD2 might be the D (5 bases). CDR3 length equals 16 residues. The V and J ends lost 2 bases and 1 base respectively, with 15 bases between them. Germline assignment: CDR1 WNHNN and CDR2 SYGVQD (reference sequence). Written as DNA, the CDR3 is TGCGCCAGCAGTGAGCCCGACGGGGTATCGTCCTACGAGCAGTACTTC. Translated, it gives CASSEPDGVSSYEQYF.

V is TRBV5-1 and J is TRBJ1-2; 7 bases fit TRBD1. This CDR3 spans 14 amino acids. Germline V gene sequence: CDR1 SGHRS, CDR2 YFSETQ. Germline trimming cut 6 bases from V and 1 base from J; bases unmatched to any gene: 6. In nucleotides, the CDR3 is TGCGCCAGCACGCGGACAGGTCTTAACTATGGCTACACCTTC. Protein product: CASTRTGLNYGYTF.

This clone was observed a few times. The chain is built from TRBV7-2 and TRBJ1-3; D is ambiguous. Germline V lookup: CDR1 SGHTA, CDR2 FQGNSA. V was clipped by 6 bases and J by 2 bases, with 14 bases between them. This CDR3 has 15 residues. CDR3 in amino acids: CASRLYNQAGNTIYF. The CDR3 DNA follows: TGTGCCAGCAGGTTGTACAATCAGGCTGGAAACACCATATATTTT. Filled out from reference TRBV7-2 and TRBJ1-3, the complete variable domain reads GAGVSQSPSNKVTEKGKDVELRCDPISGHTALYWYRQSLGQGLEFLIYFQGNSAPDKSGLPSDRFSAERTGGSVSTLTIQRTQQEDSAVYLCASRLYNQAGNTIYFGEGSWLTVV.

The chain employs TRBV28 and TRBJ2-3; D perhaps matches TRBD1 (5 bases). Germline V CDR1 and CDR2: MDHEN, SYDVKM. CDR3 length equals 14 residues. Trimming removed 4 bases at V and 4 bases at J, with 12 bases between. In nucleotides, the CDR3 is TGTGCCAGCAGTTCCCCCAGGGCCCCAGATACGCAGTATTTT. Protein product: CASSSPRAPDTQYF.

This chain uses TRBV4-3 with TRBJ1-3; no clear D gene. V dropped 1 base and J dropped 1 base, with 5 bases sitting between them. CDR1 is LGHNA, CDR2 YSLEER, per germline. This CDR3 spans 14 amino acids. The CDR3 loop is CASSQGSSGNTIYF. DNA of the CDR3: TGCGCCAGCAGCCAAGGTAGTTCTGGAAACACCATATATTTT.

The chain couples TRBV5-1 to TRBJ2-7, with unresolved D. V was shortened by 2 bases and J by 1 base, with 13 bases between the two germline ends. Germline V gene sequence: CDR1 SGHRS, CDR2 YFSETQ. The CDR3 is made up of 15 amino acids. CDR3 region: CASSFDLRASYEQYF. The DNA for the CDR3 is TGCGCCAGCAGCTTTGACTTGCGAGCATCCTACGAGCAGTACTTC.

A few counts support this clone. The chain couples TRBV5-4 to TRBJ2-1, with 9 bases matching TRBD1. V was clipped by 3 bases and J by 8 bases; unmatched bases: 9. The CDR3 loop spans 15 amino acids. CDR1 is SGHNT and CDR2 is YYREEE in the germline V gene (reference sequence). The CDR3 region is CASSSGTGRLDEQFF. CDR3 in DNA: TGTGCCAGCAGCTCTGGGACAGGGAGGTTGGATGAGCAGTTCTTC.

The J gene is TRBJ2-1, the V gene TRBV4-2; weak D call: TRBD2 (6 bases). Trimming shortened V by 4 bases and J by 1 base, and 8 bases separated the two germline ends. Germline assignment: CDR1 LGHNA and CDR2 YNFKEQ. The CDR3 contains 14 residues. The CDR3 sequence: CASSRGTSYNEQFF. The CDR3 DNA is TGTGCCAGCAGCCGCGGGACTTCCTACAATGAGCAGTTCTTC.

This chain links TRBV5-1 with TRBJ2-1; 10 bases are shared with TRBD2. Unmatched junction bases numbered 7, after V lost 4 bases and J lost 3 bases. Germline values: CDR1 SGHRS, CDR2 YFSETQ. The CDR3 covers 16 residues. The CDR3 sequence: CASSPRTSGNYNEQFF. The CDR3, as DNA: TGCGCCAGCAGCCCCCGGACTAGCGGAAACTACAATGAGCAGTTCTTC.